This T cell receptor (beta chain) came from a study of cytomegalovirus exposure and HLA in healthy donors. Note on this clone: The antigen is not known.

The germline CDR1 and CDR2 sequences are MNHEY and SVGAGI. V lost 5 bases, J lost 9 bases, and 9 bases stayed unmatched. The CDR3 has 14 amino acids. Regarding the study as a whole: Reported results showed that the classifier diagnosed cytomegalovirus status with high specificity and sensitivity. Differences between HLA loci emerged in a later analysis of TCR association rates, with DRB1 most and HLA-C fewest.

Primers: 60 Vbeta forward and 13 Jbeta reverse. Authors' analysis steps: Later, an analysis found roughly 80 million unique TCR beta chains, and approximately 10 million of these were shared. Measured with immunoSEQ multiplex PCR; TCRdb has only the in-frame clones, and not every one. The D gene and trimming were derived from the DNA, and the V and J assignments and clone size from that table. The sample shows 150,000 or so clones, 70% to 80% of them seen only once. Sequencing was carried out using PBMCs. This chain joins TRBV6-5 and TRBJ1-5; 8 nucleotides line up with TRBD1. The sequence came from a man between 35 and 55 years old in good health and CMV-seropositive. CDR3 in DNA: TGTGCCAGCAGTGCTCCAGGGGGCGATCTGCCCCAGCATTTT. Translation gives CASSAPGGDLPQHF.